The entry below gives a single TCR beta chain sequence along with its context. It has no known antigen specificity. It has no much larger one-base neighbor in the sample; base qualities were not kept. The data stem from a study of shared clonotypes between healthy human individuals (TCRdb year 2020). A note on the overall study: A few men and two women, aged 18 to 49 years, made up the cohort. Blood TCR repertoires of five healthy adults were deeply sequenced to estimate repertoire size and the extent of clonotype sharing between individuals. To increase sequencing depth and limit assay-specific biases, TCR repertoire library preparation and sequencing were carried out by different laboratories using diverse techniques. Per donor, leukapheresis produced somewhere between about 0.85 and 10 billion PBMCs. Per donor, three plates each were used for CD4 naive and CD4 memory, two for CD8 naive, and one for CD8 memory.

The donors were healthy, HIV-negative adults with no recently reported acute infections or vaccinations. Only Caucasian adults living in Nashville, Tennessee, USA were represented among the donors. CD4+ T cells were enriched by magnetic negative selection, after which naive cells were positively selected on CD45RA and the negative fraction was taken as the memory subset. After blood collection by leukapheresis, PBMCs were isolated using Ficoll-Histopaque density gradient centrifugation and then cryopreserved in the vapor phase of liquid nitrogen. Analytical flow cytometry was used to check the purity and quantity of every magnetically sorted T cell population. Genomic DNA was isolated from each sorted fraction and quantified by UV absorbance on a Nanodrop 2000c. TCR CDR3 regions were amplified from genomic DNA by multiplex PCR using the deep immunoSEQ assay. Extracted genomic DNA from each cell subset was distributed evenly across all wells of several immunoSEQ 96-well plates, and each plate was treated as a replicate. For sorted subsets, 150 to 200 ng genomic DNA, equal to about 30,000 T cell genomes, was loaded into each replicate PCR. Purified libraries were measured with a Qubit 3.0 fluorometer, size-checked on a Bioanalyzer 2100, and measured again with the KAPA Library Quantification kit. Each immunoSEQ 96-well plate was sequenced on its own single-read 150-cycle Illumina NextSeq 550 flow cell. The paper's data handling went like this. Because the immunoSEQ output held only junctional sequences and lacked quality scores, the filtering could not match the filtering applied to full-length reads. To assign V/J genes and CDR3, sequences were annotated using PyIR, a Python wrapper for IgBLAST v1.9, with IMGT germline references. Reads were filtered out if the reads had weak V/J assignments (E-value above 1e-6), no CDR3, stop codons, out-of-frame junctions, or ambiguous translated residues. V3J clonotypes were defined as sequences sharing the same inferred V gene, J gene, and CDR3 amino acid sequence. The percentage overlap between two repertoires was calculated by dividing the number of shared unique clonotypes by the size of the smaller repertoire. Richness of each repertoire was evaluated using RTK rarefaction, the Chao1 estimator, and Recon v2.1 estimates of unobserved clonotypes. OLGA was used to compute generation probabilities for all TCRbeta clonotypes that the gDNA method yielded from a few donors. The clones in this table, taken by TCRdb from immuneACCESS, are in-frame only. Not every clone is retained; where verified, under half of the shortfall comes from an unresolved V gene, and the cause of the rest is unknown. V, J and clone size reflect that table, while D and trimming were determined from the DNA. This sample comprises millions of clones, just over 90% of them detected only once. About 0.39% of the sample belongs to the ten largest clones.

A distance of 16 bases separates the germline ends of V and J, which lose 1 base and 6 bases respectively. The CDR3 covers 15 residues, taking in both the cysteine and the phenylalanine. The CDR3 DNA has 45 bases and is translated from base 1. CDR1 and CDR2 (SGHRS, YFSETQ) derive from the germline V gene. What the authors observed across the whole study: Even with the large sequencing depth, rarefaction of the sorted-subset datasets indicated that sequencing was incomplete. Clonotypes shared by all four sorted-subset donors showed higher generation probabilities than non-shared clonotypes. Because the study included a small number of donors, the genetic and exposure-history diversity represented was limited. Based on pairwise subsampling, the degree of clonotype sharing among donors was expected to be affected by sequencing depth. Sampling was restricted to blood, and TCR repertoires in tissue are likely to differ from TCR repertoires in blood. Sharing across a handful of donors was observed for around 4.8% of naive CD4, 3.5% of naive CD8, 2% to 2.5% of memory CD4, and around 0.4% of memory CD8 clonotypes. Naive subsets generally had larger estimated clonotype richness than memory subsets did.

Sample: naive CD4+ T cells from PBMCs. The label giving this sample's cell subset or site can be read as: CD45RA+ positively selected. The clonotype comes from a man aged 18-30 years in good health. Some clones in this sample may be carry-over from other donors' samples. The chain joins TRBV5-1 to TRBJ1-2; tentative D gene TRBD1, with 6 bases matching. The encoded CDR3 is CASSLTTGALNGYTF. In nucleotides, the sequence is TGCGCCAGCAGCTTGACGACAGGCGCTTTGAATGGCTACACCTTC. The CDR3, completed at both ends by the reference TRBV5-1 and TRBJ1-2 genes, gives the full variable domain KAGVTQTPRYLIKTRGQQVTLSCSPISGHRSVSWYQQTPGQGLQFLFEYFSETQRNKGNFPGRFSGRQFSNSRSEMNVSTLELGDSALYLCASSLTTGALNGYTFGSGTRLTVV.